This T cell receptor (beta chain) was captured in a study of T cells in Graves' hyperthyroidism and ophthalmopathy. Whole-study context: Blood was drawn when the patient was first diagnosed and still untreated. The study's findings and limits: Ophthalmopathy was distinguished from stable hyperthyroidism by 13 V-J signatures.

A patient was excluded if there was uncontrolled infection, other autoimmune disease, pregnancy or lactation. Diagnosis rested on symptoms, serum thyroxine and TRAb, thyroid ultrasound, and orbital computed tomography. As concerns this clonotype: Its antigen is as yet unknown.

The CDR3 totals 16 residues. CDR1 is SGHTS and CDR2 is YDEGEE in the germline V gene. V was shortened by 4 bases and J by 9 bases, with 25 bases between the two germline ends. Researchers took RNA transcripts and amplified the TCR beta CDR3 regions from them. The HTBI set primed first-round TCR CDR3 RT-PCR. Each CDR3 protein is one row after TCRdb ran MiXCR on the multiplex PCR reads. The sample has some 350,000 distinct CDR3 sequences; about 16% are singletons. Source material: blood. The chain is built from TRBV5-8 and TRBJ2-5; D is perhaps TRBD2 (6 bases). This TCR came from a woman aged 55-75 years with Graves' ophthalmopathy. The CDR3 is CASSPGGLALDLSQYF. CDR3 sequence (DNA): TGTGCCAGCAGCCCCGGCGGGCTAGCGCTAGATTTGTCCCAGTACTTC.